This entry concerns a single T cell receptor (beta chain). Its antigen is currently unknown. V shed 4 bases and J shed 2 bases, with 9 bases lying between them. The CDR3 consists of 14 residues. Germline V gives CDR1 SNHLY, CDR2 FYNNEI. The data derive from a study of cytomegalovirus exposure and HLA in healthy donors. Overall study results and limits: When presence/absence was analysed, sequencing depth was taken to be roughly uniform across donors.

The PCR had 60 Vbeta and 13 Jbeta primers. Original handling: Some 9.9 million of tens of millions of unique TCR beta chains were shared, per a later count. Measured with immunoSEQ multiplex PCR; TCRdb has only the in-frame clones, and not every one. V, J and clone size are those of that table, while D and trimming were read from the DNA. The sample has 200,000 to 250,000 clones, over 75% seen once. The sequence came from a boy aged 10-17 years in good health and CMV-seronegative. Sample: PBMCs. V is TRBV2 and J is TRBJ1-3; D uncertain. The CDR3 DNA is TGTGCCAGCAGTGGGGAGTCCCCTGGAAACACCATATATTTT. It is translated as CASSGESPGNTIYF.